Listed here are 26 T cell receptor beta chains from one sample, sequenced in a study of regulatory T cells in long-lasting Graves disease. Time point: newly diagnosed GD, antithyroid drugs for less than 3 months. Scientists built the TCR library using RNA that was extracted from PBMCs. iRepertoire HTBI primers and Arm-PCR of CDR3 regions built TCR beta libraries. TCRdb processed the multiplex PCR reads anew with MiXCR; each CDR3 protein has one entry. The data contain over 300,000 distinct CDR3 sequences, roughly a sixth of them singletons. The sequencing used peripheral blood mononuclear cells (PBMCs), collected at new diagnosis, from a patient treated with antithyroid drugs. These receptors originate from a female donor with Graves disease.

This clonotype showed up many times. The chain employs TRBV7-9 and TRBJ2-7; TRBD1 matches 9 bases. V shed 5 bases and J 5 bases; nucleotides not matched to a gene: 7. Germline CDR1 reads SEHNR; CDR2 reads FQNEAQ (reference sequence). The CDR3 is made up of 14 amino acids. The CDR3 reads CASSRSGTGNEQYF. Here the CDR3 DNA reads TGTGCCAGCAGCAGAAGTGGGACAGGGAACGAGCAGTACTTC.

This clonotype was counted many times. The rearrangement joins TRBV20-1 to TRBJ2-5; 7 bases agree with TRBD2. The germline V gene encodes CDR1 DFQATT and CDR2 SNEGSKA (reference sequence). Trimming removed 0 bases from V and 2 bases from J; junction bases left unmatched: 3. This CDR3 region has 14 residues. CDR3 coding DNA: TGCAGTGCTAGAGACGGGGGGACTCAAGAGACCCAGTACTTC. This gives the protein CSARDGGTQETQYF.

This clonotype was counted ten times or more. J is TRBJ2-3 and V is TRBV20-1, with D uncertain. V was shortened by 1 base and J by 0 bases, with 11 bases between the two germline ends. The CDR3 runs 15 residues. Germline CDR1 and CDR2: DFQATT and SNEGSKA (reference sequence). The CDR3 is CSARVSGESTDTQYF. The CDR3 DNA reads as TGCAGTGCTAGAGTATCTGGAGAAAGCACAGATACGCAGTATTTT.

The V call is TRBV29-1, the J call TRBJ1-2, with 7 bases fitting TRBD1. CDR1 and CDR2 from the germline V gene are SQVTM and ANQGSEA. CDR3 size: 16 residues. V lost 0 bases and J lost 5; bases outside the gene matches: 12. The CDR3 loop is CSVEELLGDRNYGYTF. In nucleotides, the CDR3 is TGCAGCGTTGAAGAATTACTAGGGGACAGAAATTATGGCTACACCTTC.

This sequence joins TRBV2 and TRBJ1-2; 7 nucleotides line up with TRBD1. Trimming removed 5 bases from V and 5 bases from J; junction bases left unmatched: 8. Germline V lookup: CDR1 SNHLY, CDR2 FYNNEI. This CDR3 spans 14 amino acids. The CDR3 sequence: CASSNAGTVYGYTF. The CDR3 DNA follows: TGTGCCAGCAGTAATGCCGGGACAGTGTATGGCTACACCTTC.

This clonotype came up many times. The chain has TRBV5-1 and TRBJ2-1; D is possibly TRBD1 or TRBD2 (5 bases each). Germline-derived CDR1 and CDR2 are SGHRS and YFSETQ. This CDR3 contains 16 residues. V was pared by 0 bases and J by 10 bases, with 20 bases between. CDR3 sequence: CASSLGGSQGVGEQFF. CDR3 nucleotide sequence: TGCGCCAGCAGCTTGGGTGGTTCTCAGGGAGTCGGCGAGCAGTTCTTC.

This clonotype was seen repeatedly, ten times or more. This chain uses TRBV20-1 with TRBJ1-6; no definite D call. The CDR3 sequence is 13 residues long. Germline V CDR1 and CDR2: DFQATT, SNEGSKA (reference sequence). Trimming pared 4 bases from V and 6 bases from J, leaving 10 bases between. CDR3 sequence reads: CSAIGESNSPLHF. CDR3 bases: TGCAGTGCTATCGGGGAAAGTAATTCACCCCTCCACTTT.

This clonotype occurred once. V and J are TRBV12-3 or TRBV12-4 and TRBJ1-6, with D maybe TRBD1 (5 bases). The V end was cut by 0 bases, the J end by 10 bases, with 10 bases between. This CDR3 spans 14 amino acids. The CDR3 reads CASSLAGGSSPLHF. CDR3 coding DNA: TGTGCCAGCAGTTTAGCGGGGGGGTCCTCACCCCTCCACTTT.

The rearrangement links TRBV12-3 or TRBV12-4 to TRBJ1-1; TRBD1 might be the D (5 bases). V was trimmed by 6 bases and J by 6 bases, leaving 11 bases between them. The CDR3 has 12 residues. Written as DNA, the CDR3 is TGTGCCAGCAGGGGGGGAAGCCCTGAAGCTTTCTTT. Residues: CASRGGSPEAFF.

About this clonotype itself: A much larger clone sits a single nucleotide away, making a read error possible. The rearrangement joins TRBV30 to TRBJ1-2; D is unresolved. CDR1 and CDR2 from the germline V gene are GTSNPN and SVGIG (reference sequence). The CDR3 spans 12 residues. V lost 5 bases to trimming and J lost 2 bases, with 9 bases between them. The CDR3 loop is CAWDSMNYGYTF. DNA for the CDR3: TGTGCCTGGGATAGTATGAACTATGGCTACACCTTC.

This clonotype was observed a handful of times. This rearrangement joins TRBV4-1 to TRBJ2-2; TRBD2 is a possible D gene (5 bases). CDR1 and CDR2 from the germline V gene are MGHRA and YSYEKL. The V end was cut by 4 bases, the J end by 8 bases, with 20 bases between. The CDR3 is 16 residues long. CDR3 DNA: TGCGCCAGCAGCCGGACTCAGGCCCTCACCTCTGGGGAGCTGTTTTTT. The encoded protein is CASSRTQALTSGELFF.

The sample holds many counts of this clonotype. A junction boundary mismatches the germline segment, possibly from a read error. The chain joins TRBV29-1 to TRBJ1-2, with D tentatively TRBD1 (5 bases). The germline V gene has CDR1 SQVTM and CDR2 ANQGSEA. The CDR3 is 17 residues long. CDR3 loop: CSVEGVVEAPINYGYTF. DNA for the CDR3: TGCAGCGTAGAAGGGGTAGTCGAGGCCCCCATTAACTATGGCTACACCTTC. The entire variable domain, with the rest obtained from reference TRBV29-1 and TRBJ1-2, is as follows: SAVISQKPSRDICQRGTSLTIQCQVDSQVTMMFWYRQQPGQSLTLIATANQGSEATYESGFVIDKFPISRPNLTFSTLTVSNMSPEDSSIYLCSVEGVVEAPINYGYTFGSGTRLTVV.

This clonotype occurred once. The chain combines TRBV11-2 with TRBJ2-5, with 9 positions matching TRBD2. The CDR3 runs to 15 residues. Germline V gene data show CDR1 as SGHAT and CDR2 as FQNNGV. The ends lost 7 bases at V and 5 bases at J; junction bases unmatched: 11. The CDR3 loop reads CASTLGAGGPETQYF. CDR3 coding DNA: TGTGCCAGCACCCTAGGGGCGGGAGGGCCGGAGACCCAGTACTTC.

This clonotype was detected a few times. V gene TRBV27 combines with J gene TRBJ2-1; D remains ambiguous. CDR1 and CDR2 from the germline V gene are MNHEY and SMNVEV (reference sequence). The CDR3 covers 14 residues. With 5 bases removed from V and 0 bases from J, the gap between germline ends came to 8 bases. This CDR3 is CASSIKTSYNEQFF. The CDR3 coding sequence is TGTGCCAGCAGTATAAAAACCTCCTACAATGAGCAGTTCTTC.

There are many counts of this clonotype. The CDR3 is CASSYSAGDGYTF. Here the CDR3 DNA reads TGTGCCAGCAGTTACTCGGCAGGGGATGGCTACACCTTC. The chain employs TRBV6-5 and TRBJ1-2; tentatively, D is TRBD1 (6 bases). CDR1 and CDR2 from the germline V gene are MNHEY and SVGAGI. The V end lost 0 bases, the J end lost 6 bases, and 8 bases lay between the germline ends. CDR3 size: 13 residues.

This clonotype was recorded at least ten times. The CDR3 reads CSVPRTGKVEETQYF. CDR3 in DNA: TGCAGCGTCCCTCGGACAGGGAAGGTGGAGGAGACCCAGTACTTC. The J gene is TRBJ2-5, the V gene TRBV29-1; 8 bases map to TRBD1. The CDR3 spans 15 residues. Looked up from germline, CDR1 is SQVTM and CDR2 is ANQGSEA. V trimming: 6 bases; J trimming: 5 bases; junction bases outside the gene matches: 14.

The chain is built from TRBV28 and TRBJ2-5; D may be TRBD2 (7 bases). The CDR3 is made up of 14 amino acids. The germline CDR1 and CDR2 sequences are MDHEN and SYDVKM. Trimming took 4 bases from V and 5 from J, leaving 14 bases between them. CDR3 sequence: CASSWGGRDETQYF. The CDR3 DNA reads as TGTGCCAGCAGTTGGGGGGGGCGCGATGAGACCCAGTACTTC.

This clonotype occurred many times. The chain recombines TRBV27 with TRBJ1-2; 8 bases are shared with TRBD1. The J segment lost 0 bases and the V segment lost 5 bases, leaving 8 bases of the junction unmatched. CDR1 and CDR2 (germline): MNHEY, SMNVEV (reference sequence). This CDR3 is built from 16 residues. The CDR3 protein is CASSRTRQGTNYGYTF. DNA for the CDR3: TGTGCCAGCAGTCGGACCCGACAGGGGACTAACTATGGCTACACCTTC.

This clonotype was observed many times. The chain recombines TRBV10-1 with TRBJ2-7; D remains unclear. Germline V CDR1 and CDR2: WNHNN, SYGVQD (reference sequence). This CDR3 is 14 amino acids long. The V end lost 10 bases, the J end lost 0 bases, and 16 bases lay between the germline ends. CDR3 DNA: TGCGCCACCTCACTGAGAGCCGACTCCTACGAGCAGTACTTC. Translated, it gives CATSLRADSYEQYF.

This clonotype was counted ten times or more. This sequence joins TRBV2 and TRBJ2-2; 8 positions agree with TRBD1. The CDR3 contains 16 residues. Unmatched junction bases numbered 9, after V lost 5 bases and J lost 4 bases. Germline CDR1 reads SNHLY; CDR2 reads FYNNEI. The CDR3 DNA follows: TGTGCCAGCAGTAGACAGGGGATGCAGGGCACCGGGGAGCTGTTTTTT. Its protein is CASSRQGMQGTGELFF.

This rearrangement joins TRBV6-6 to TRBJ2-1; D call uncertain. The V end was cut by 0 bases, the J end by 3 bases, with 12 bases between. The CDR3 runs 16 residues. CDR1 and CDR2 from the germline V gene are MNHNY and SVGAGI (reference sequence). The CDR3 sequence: CASSYSIVPHYNEQFF. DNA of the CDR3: TGTGCCAGCAGTTACTCGATAGTACCCCACTACAATGAGCAGTTCTTC.

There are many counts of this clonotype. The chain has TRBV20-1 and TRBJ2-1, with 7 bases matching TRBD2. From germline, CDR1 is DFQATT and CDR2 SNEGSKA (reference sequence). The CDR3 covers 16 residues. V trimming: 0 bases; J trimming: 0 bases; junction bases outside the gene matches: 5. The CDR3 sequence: CSARDWGGSSYNEQFF. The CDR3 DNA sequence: TGCAGTGCTAGAGATTGGGGGGGGAGCTCCTACAATGAGCAGTTCTTC.

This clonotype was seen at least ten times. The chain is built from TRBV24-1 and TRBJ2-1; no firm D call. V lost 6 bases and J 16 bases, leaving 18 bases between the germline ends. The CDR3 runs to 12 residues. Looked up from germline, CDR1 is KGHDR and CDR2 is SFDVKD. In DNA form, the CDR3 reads TGTGCCACCAGTCGTGTGGTCAATGAGCGTTTCTTC. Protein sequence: CATSRVVNERFF.

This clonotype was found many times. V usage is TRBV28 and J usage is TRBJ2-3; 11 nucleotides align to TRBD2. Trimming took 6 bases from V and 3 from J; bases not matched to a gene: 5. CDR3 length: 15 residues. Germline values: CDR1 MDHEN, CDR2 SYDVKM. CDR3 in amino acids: CASRFGTSGTDTQYF. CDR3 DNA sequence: TGTGCCAGCAGATTCGGGACTAGCGGTACAGATACGCAGTATTTT.

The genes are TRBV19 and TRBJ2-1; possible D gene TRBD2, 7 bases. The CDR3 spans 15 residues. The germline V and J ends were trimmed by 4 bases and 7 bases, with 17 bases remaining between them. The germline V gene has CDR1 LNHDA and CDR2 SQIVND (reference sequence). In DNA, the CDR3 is TGTGCCAGTAGTACGATGGGGGGGCTTGGGAATGAGCAGTTCTTC. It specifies CASSTMGGLGNEQFF.

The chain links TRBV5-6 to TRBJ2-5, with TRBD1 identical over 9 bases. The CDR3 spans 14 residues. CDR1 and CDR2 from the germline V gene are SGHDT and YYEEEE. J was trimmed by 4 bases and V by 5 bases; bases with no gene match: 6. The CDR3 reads CASRKWDRAETQYF. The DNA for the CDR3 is TGTGCCAGCAGGAAATGGGACAGGGCAGAGACCCAGTACTTC.